This T cell receptor (beta chain) was found in a study of graft-versus-host responses after intestinal transplantation. Turning to the study itself: Multivisceral, liver-intestinal, or isolated intestinal grafts went to recipients. Uniformly, recipients were administered anti-thymocyte globulin induction with subsequent tacrolimus and steroids for approximately three years. Study findings and constraints: Recipient-marrow GvH clones were detected, some having first appeared in ileum or blood.

Of note for this clone: What it binds is not known.

CDR1 is SGHNT and CDR2 is YYREEE in the germline V gene (reference sequence). After removal of 1 base from V and 0 bases from J, the junction contained 14 bases not matched to a gene. There are 20 residues in the CDR3. Sequencing used immunoSEQ multiplex PCR; TCRdb keeps in-frame clones, though not all of them. In the table there are 130,000 or so clones, approximately 90% of which are singletons. The sequencing used unstimulated CD4+ T cells sorted from spleen or lymph node cells, collected before intestinal transplant. The TCR comes from a human donor who received an intestinal transplant. The genes are TRBV5-4 and TRBJ2-3; 10 positions agree with TRBD2. The CDR3 DNA reads as TGTGCCAGCAGCTTGAAGGTACTAGCGGGGTCCTCGGCAAGCACAGATACGCAGTATTTT. It is translated as CASSLKVLAGSSASTDTQYF.